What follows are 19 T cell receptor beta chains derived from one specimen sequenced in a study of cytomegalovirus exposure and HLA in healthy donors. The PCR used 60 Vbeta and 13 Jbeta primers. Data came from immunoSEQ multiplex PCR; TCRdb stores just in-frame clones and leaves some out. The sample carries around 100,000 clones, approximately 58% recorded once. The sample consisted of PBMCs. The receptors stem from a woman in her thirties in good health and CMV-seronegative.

CDR3 in amino acids: CASSRTGSYTGELFF. The DNA of the CDR3 is TGTGCCAGCAGTCGAACAGGGTCATACACCGGGGAGCTGTTTTTT. V is TRBV7-9 and J is TRBJ2-2; a weak D match, TRBD1 (6 bases). V lost 6 bases and J 3 bases, leaving 14 bases between the germline ends. The CDR3 has 15 amino acids. Germline lookup yields CDR1 SEHNR and CDR2 FQNEAQ (reference sequence).

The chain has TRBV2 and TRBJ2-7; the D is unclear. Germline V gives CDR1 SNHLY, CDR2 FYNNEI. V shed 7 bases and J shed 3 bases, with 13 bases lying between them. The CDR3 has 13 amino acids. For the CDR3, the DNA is TGTGCCAGCATGGGCATGAAAGACTACGAGCAGTACTTC. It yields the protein CASMGMKDYEQYF.

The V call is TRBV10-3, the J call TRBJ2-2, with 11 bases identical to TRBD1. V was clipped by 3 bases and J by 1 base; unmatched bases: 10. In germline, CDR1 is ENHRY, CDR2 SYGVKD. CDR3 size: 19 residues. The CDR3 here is CAISDRDRGSGGNTGELFF. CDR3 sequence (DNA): TGTGCCATCAGTGATAGGGACAGGGGGTCCGGGGGGAACACCGGGGAGCTGTTTTTT.

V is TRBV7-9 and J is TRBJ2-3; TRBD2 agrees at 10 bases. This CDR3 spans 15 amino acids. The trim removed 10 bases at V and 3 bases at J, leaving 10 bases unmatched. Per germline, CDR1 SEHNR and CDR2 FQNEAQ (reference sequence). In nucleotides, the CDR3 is TGTGCCATTACCTCAGCGGGAGGGCCGACAGATACGCAGTATTTT. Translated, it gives CAITSAGGPTDTQYF.

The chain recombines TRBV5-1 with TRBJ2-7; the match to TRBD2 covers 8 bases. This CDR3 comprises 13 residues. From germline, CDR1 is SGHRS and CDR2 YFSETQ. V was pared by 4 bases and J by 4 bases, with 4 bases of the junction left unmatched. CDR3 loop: CASSMTGGYEQYF. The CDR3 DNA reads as TGCGCCAGCAGCATGACGGGGGGGTACGAGCAGTACTTC. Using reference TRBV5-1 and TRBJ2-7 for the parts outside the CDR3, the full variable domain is KAGVTQTPRYLIKTRGQQVTLSCSPISGHRSVSWYQQTPGQGLQFLFEYFSETQRNKGNFPGRFSGRQFSNSRSEMNVSTLELGDSALYLCASSMTGGYEQYFGPGTRLTVT.

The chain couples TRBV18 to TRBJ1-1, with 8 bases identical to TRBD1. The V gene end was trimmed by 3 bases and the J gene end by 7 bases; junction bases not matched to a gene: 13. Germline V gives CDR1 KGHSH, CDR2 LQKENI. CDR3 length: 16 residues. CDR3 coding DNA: TGTGCCAGCTCACCCCAAACCGGACAGGGTAATTTTGAAGCTTTCTTT. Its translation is CASSPQTGQGNFEAFF.

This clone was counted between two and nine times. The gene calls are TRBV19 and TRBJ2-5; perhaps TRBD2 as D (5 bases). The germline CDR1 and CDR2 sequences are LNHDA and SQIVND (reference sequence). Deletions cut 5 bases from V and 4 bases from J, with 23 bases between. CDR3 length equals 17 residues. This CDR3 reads CASSLPQRSGLPETQYF. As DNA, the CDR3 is TGTGCCAGTAGTCTTCCACAGAGATCAGGACTCCCAGAGACCCAGTACTTC.

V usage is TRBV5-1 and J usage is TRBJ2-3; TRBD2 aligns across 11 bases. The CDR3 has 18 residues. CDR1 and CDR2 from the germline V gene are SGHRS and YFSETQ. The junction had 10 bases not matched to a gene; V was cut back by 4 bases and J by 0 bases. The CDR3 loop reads CASSTGTSGPTSTDTQYF. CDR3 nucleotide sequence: TGCGCCAGCAGCACCGGGACTAGCGGCCCCACTAGCACAGATACGCAGTATTTT.

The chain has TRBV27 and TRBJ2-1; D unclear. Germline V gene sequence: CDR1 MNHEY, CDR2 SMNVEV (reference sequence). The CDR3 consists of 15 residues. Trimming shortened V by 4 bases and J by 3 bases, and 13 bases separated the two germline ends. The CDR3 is CASSSSLRLYNEQFF. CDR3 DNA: TGTGCCAGCAGTTCCTCGTTGCGTCTCTACAATGAGCAGTTCTTC.

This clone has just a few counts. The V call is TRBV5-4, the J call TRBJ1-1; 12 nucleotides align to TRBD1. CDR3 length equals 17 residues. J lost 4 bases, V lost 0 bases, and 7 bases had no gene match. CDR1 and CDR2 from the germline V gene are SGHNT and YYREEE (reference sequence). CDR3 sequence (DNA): TGTGCCAGCAGCTTGGGGGACAGGGGGCGATTCAGCACTGAAGCTTTCTTT. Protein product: CASSLGDRGRFSTEAFF.

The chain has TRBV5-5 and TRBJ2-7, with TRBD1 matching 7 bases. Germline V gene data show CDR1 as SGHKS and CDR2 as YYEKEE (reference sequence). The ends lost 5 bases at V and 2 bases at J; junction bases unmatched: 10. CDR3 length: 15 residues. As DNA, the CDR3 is TGTGCCAGCAGTTCCGGGACAGCCTCTACCTACGAGCAGTACTTC. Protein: CASSSGTASTYEQYF.

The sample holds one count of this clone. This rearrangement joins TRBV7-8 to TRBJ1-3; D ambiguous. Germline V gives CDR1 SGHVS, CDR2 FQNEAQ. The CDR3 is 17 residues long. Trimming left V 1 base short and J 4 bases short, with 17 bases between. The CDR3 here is CASSLVSRRTGGNTIYF. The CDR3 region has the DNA TGTGCCAGCAGCTTAGTATCTAGGAGGACCGGCGGAAACACCATATATTTT.

The CDR3, as DNA: TGTGCCAGCACCGACACCCGACTAGCGGGGTCATCATACAATGAGCAGTTCTTC. It specifies CASTDTRLAGSSYNEQFF. The chain carries TRBV5-8 and TRBJ2-1, with 11 bases that match TRBD2. This CDR3 has 18 residues. V shed 6 bases, J shed 4 bases, and the junction held 15 bases outside the gene matches. The germline V gene has CDR1 SGHTS and CDR2 YDEGEE. Supplemented by reference TRBV5-8 and TRBJ2-1, the full variable domain reads EAGVTQSPTHLIKTRGQQATLRCSPISGHTSVYWYQQALGLGLQFLLWYDEGEERNRGNFPPRFSGRQFPNYSSELNVNALELEDSALYLCASTDTRLAGSSYNEQFFGPGTRLTVL.

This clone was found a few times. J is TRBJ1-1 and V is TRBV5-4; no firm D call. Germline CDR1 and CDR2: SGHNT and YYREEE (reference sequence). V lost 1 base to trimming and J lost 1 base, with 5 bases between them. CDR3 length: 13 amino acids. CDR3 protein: CASSLIENTEAFF. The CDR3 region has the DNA TGTGCCAGCAGCTTGATAGAGAACACTGAAGCTTTCTTT.

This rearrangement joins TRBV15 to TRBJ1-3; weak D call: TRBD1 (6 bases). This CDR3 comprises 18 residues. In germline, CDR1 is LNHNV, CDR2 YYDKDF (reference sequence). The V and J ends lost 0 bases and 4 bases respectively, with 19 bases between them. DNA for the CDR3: TGTGCCACCAGCAGAGATAGGCCCGCGGCAGGGGCCGGAAACACCATATATTTT. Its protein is CATSRDRPAAGAGNTIYF.

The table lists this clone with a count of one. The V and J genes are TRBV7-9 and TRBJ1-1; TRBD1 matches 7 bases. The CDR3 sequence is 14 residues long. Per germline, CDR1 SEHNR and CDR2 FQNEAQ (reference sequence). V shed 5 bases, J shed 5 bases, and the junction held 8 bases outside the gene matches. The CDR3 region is CASSGRQGNTEAFF. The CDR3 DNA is TGTGCCAGCAGCGGACGACAGGGAAATACTGAAGCTTTCTTT. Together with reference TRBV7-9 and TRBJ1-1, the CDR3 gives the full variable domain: DTGVSQNPRHKITKRGQNVTFRCDPISEHNRLYWYRQTLGQGPEFLTYFQNEAQLEKSRLLSDRFSAERPKGSFSTLEIQRTEQGDSAMYLCASSGRQGNTEAFFGQGTRLTVV.

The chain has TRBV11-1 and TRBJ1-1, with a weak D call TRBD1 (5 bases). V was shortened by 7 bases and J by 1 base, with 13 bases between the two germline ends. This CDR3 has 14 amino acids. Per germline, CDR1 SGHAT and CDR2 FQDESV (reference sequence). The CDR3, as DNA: TGTGCCAGCACCAGGGTGGGGCAGAACACTGAAGCTTTCTTT. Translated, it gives CASTRVGQNTEAFF.

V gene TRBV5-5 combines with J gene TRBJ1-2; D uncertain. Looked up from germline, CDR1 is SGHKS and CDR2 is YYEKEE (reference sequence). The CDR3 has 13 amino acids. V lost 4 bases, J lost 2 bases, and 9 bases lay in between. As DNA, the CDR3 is TGTGCCAGCAGCCGAGATGCCAACTATGGCTACACCTTC. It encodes CASSRDANYGYTF.

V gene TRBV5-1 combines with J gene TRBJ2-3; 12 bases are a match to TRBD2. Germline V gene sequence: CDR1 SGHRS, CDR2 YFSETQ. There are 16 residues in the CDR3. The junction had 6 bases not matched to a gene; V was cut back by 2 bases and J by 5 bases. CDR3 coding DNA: TGCGCCAGCAGCTTTGGTCTAGCGGGAGGGCTAGATACGCAGTATTTT. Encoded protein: CASSFGLAGGLDTQYF.